The source of this TCR beta chain is a study of Graves' ophthalmopathy and Graves' hyperthyroidism. There are a few counts of this clonotype. CDR3 length: 15 residues. Germline lookup yields CDR1 ENHRY and CDR2 SYGVKD. Trimming left V 10 bases short and J 4 bases short, with 22 bases between. RNA transcripts yielded amplified TCR beta CDR3 regions. HTBI primers were used in a first-round RT-PCR, which preceded a second-round multiplex PCR. TCRdb itself ran the multiplex PCR reads through MiXCR, one entry per CDR3 protein. The sample includes about 700,000 distinct CDR3 sequences, just over 40% seen only once; the top ten take 2.5% to 3.5%.

Material for sequencing was peripheral blood. This chain connects TRBV10-3 to TRBJ1-2; perhaps TRBD1 as D (6 bases). The sequence was collected from an adult man with Graves' ophthalmopathy. The CDR3 DNA is TGTGCCAGCAGACCCGACAGGCCTCTCGGCTATGGCTACACCTTC. Protein sequence: CASRPDRPLGYGYTF.